This T cell receptor beta chain was found in a study of blood T cell repertoires in COVID-19. For the study at large: COVID-19 samples, acute and convalescent, were from the United States, Italy and Spain.

CDR1 is SGHRS and CDR2 is YFSETQ in the germline V gene. The CDR3 is 15 residues long. With 0 bases removed from V and 1 base from J, the gap between germline ends came to 10 bases. This table comes from immunoSEQ multiplex PCR, and its TCRdb copy is limited to in-frame clones, with some not included. In the table there are over 65,000 clones, 85% to 90% of which are singletons. Sequencing was done on a sample of peripheral blood. The chain links TRBV5-1 to TRBJ2-5; perhaps TRBD1 as D (5 bases). This receptor was obtained from a human donor in a cohort sampled during active COVID-19. The CDR3 sequence: CASSLEEGVQETQYF. CDR3 in DNA: TGCGCCAGCAGCTTGGAGGAAGGGGTCCAAGAGACCCAGTACTTC. Complete variable domain (other parts from reference TRBV5-1 and TRBJ2-5): KAGVTQTPRYLIKTRGQQVTLSCSPISGHRSVSWYQQTPGQGLQFLFEYFSETQRNKGNFPGRFSGRQFSNSRSEMNVSTLELGDSALYLCASSLEEGVQETQYFGPGTRLLVL.